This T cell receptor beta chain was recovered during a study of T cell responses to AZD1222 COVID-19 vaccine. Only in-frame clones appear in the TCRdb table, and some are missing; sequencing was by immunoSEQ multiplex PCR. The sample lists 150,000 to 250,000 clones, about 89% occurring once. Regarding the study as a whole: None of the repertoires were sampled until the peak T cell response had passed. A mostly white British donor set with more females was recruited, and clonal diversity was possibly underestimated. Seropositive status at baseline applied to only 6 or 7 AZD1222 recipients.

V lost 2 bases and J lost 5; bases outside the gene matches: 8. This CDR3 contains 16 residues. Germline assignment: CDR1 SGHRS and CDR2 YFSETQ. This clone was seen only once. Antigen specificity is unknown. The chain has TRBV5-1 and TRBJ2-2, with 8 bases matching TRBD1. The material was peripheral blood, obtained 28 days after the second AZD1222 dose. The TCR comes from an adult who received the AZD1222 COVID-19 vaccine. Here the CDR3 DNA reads TGCGCCAGCAGCTTCCTGACAGGGGACCCAACCGGGGAGCTGTTTTTT. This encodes CASSFLTGDPTGELFF.